This T cell receptor (beta chain) was profiled in a study of blood T cell repertoires in COVID-19. Across the whole study: From the United States, Italy and Spain came samples of acute and convalescent COVID-19. The cDNA or gDNA used as material had been derived from T cells, B-cell-depleted T cells, or PBMCs.

In the original workflow: Reference gene primer amplification yielded estimated nucleated cell counts. The table came from immunoSEQ multiplex PCR; TCRdb's copy has only in-frame clones and leaves some out. V, J and clone size reflect that table, while D and trimming were determined from the DNA. The data contain some 150,000 clones, roughly 81% of them singletons. The V gene lost 3 bases and the J gene lost 7 bases, with 9 bases spanning the gap. The CDR3 has 12 amino acids. The source is a man aged 40-49 years who had recovered from COVID-19. The sample was peripheral blood. V usage is TRBV12-3 or TRBV12-4 and J usage is TRBJ1-2; no clear D. In nucleotides, the CDR3 is TGTGCCAGCAGTTTCCCACGCAGTGGCTACACCTTC. The encoded protein is CASSFPRSGYTF.